These 15 T cell receptor beta chains were all obtained from the same sample, sequenced in a study of blood T cell repertoires in COVID-19. TCRdb's table, derived via immunoSEQ multiplex PCR, lists solely in-frame clones and lacks some. This table holds around 56,000 clones, 81% found once. Material for sequencing was peripheral blood. The receptor set was obtained from a woman over 75 with active or convalescent COVID-19.

The chain uses TRBV10-3 and TRBJ1-2; D is uncertain. Per germline, CDR1 ENHRY and CDR2 SYGVKD. The CDR3 runs to 11 residues. V shed 10 bases and J shed 7 bases, with 13 bases lying between them. CDR3 protein: CATHTTLGYTF. The DNA for the CDR3 is TGTGCCACTCATACTACACTTGGCTACACCTTC.

The J gene is TRBJ2-3, the V gene TRBV7-2, with 8 bases fitting TRBD2. Germline values: CDR1 SGHTA, CDR2 FQGNSA. The J segment lost 6 bases and the V segment lost 1 base, leaving 3 bases of the junction unmatched. This CDR3 contains 14 residues. The CDR3 spells CASSLGAGADTQYF. The CDR3 region has the DNA TGTGCCAGCAGCTTAGGAGCGGGGGCGGATACGCAGTATTTT.

This clone was recorded once. DNA for the CDR3: TGTGCCAGCAACAAAGGACAGGGGGCTGCAGATACGCAGTATTTT. Translated: CASNKGQGAADTQYF. The chain recombines TRBV6-5 with TRBJ2-3, with 11 bases lining up with TRBD1. V shed 7 bases and J 4 bases; nucleotides not matched to a gene: 7. Germline V gene lookup returns CDR1 MNHEY and CDR2 SVGAGI. This CDR3 region has 15 residues.

CDR3 residues: CSVGQGTVADTQYF. In nucleotides, the CDR3 is TGCAGCGTCGGACAGGGGACGGTCGCAGATACGCAGTATTTT. This chain links TRBV29-1 with TRBJ2-3, with 9 bases fitting TRBD1. Germline loops: CDR1 SQVTM, CDR2 ANQGSEA. This CDR3 spans 14 amino acids. The ends lost 6 bases at V and 4 bases at J; junction bases unmatched: 8.

The chain recombines TRBV3-1 (or the pseudogene TRBV3-2) with TRBJ1-1; perhaps TRBD1 as D (6 bases). Trimming pared 4 bases from V and 8 bases from J, leaving 14 bases between. This CDR3 is built from 13 residues. CDR1 LGHDT and CDR2 YNNKEL come from the germline V gene (reference sequence). The CDR3 is CASSPHTQGEAFF. CDR3 coding DNA: TGTGCCAGCAGCCCACACACTCAGGGGGAAGCTTTCTTT.

This clone was observed once. CDR3 region: CASSLAGLGTLNTEAFF. The CDR3 DNA reads as TGCGCCAGCAGCTTGGCCGGTTTGGGGACTTTGAACACTGAAGCTTTCTTT. This sequence joins TRBV5-1 and TRBJ1-1; perhaps TRBD1 as D (5 bases). The CDR3 length is 17 residues. Germline V gene sequence: CDR1 SGHRS, CDR2 YFSETQ. With 0 bases removed from V and 0 bases from J, the gap between germline ends came to 15 bases.

This clone was counted once. The chain links TRBV18 to TRBJ2-1, with 7 bases matching TRBD1. Trimming at V came to 5 bases and at J to 4 bases, leaving 11 bases not matched to a gene. The CDR3 consists of 16 residues. Germline V gene sequence: CDR1 KGHSH, CDR2 LQKENI. The CDR3 DNA reads TGTGCCAGCTCAGCACGACAGGGAATTATTTACAATGAGCAGTTCTTC. Its translation is CASSARQGIIYNEQFF.

The CDR3 region is CASSLSTGSQPQHF. CDR3 bases: TGTGCCAGCAGCCTATCGACAGGGTCTCAGCCCCAGCATTTT. The J gene is TRBJ1-5, the V gene TRBV7-9; 7 positions match TRBD1. Per the germline V gene, CDR1 is SEHNR and CDR2 is FQNEAQ (reference sequence). The CDR3 has 14 amino acids. Trimming cost V 5 bases and J 6 bases; bases outside gene matches: 7. Using reference TRBV7-9 and TRBJ1-5 for the parts outside the CDR3, the full variable domain is DTGVSQNPRHKITKRGQNVTFRCDPISEHNRLYWYRQTLGQGPEFLTYFQNEAQLEKSRLLSDRFSAERPKGSFSTLEIQRTEQGDSAMYLCASSLSTGSQPQHFGDGTRLSIL.

The chain employs TRBV16 and TRBJ1-4, with 7 bases fitting TRBD1. The CDR3 has 14 residues. Germline V gene lookup returns CDR1 KGHSY and CDR2 FQNENV. The ends lost 2 bases at V and 7 bases at J; junction bases unmatched: 4. The CDR3 nucleotides read TGTGCCAGCAGCCAAGTCCAGGGGGGTGAAAAACTGTTTTTT. As protein: CASSQVQGGEKLFF. Variable domain in full (rest from reference TRBV16 and TRBJ1-4): GEEVAQTPKHLVRGEGQKAKLYCAPIKGHSYVFWYQQVLKNEFKFLISFQNENVFDETGMPKERFSAKCLPNSPCSLEIQATKLEDSAVYFCASSQVQGGEKLFFGSGTQLSVL.

This rearrangement joins TRBV6-2 or TRBV6-3 to TRBJ2-1; TRBD2 matches at 12 bases. Looked up from germline, CDR1 is MNHEY and CDR2 is SVGEGT. After removal of 4 bases from V and 0 bases from J, the junction contained 13 bases not matched to a gene. CDR3 size: 20 residues. The CDR3 spells CASSWPIPSGGAHSYNEQFF. DNA of the CDR3: TGTGCCAGCAGTTGGCCGATACCTAGCGGGGGGGCCCACTCCTACAATGAGCAGTTCTTC.

The chain combines TRBV5-1 with TRBJ2-7, with D perhaps matching TRBD1 (7 bases). The CDR3 is 14 residues long. The germline V gene has CDR1 SGHRS and CDR2 YFSETQ. V was shortened by 4 bases and J by 7 bases, with 18 bases between the two germline ends. The CDR3 nucleotides are TGCGCCAGCAGCGGCGGGACAGTGACTGGGGAGCAGTACTTC. Its translation: CASSGGTVTGEQYF.

The chain employs TRBV10-3 and TRBJ1-1, with 8 bases matching TRBD1. Unmatched junction bases numbered 4, after V lost 3 bases and J lost 1 base. Looked up from germline, CDR1 is ENHRY and CDR2 is SYGVKD. This CDR3 contains 15 residues. The CDR3 DNA sequence: TGTGCCATCAGTGAAACACAGGGGGGGAACACTGAAGCTTTCTTT. It encodes CAISETQGGNTEAFF.

The genes are TRBV12-3 or TRBV12-4 and TRBJ1-2; D unclear. CDR3 length equals 13 residues. The ends were cut back, 3 bases at V and 1 base at J, with 6 bases in the middle. The CDR3, as DNA: TGTGCCAGCAGTTTGAGGGATAACTATGGCTACACCTTC. This encodes CASSLRDNYGYTF.

The CDR3 coding sequence is TGCGCCAGCAGGAGGGACACTTCGAGCACAGATACGCAGTATTTT. This translates into CASRRDTSSTDTQYF. The chain uses TRBV5-1 and TRBJ2-3, with D possibly being TRBD1 (6 bases). The germline V gene has CDR1 SGHRS and CDR2 YFSETQ. CDR3 length: 15 amino acids. V lost 5 bases, J lost 0 bases, and 13 bases lay in between.

V gene TRBV10-3 combines with J gene TRBJ1-1; TRBD1 matches at 7 bases. CDR3 size: 12 residues. Per germline, CDR1 ENHRY and CDR2 SYGVKD. V trimming: 2 bases; J trimming: 8 bases; junction bases outside the gene matches: 2. CDR3 loop: CAISERTGEAFF. The DNA for the CDR3 is TGTGCCATCAGTGAGCGGACAGGCGAAGCTTTCTTT.